Here is one T cell receptor (beta chain) with its context. The CDR3 has 14 residues. Trimming shortened V by 2 bases and J by 8 bases, and 13 bases separated the two germline ends. Germline V lookup: CDR1 SEHNR, CDR2 FQNEAQ (reference sequence). After constant-region reverse-primer amplification, full-length variable regions underwent semi-nested PCR with Nested Universal Primer A. TCRdb redid the calling of the 5' RACE reads with MiXCR, one entry per CDR3 protein. The sample holds tens of thousands of distinct CDR3 sequences, under 20% seen once. The clonotype originates from a female donor with breast cancer. The sequencing sample was made of naive CD4+ T cells sorted from blood. The subset here: naive CD4+ T cells, CD4+CD45RA+CD25-. The chain employs TRBV7-9 and TRBJ2-1, with TRBD2 as a possible D gene (5 bases). As DNA, the CDR3 is TGTGCCAGCAGCTTAAGTAGCGCCAGCCATGAGCAGTTCTTC. Its protein is CASSLSSASHEQFF.